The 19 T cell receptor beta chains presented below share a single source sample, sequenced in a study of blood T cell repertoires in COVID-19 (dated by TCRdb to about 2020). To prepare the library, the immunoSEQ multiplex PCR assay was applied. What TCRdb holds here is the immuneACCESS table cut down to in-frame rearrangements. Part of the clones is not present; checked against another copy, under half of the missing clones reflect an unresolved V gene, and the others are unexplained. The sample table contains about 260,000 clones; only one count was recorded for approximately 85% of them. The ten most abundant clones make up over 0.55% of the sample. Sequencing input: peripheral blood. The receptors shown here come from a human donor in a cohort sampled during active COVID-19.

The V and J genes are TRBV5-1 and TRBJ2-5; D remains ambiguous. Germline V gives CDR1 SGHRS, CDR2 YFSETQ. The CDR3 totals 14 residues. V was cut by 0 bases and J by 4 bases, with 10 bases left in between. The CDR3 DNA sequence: TGCGCCAGCAGCTTGGACAAGAACCTAGAGACCCAGTACTTC. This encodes CASSLDKNLETQYF.

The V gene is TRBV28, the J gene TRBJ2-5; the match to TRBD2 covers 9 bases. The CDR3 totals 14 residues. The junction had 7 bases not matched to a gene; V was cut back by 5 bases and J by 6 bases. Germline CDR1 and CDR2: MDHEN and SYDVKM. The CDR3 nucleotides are TGTGCCAGCAGTGATAGCGGGGGCGCCCAGACCCAGTACTTC. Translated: CASSDSGGAQTQYF.

CDR3 sequence (DNA): TGTGCCAGCAGTTACCAGGAGGGCAAAAACATTCAGTACTTC. Protein product: CASSYQEGKNIQYF. J is TRBJ2-4 and V is TRBV6-5; possible D gene TRBD2, 6 bases. CDR3 size: 14 residues. V lost 2 bases, J lost 3 bases, and 8 bases lay in between. In germline, CDR1 is MNHEY, CDR2 SVGAGI.

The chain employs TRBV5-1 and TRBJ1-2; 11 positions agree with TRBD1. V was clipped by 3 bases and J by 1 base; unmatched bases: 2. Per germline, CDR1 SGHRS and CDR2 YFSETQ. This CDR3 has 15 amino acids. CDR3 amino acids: CASSSGTGGNYGYTF. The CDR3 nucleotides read TGCGCCAGCAGCTCCGGGACAGGGGGTAACTATGGCTACACCTTC.

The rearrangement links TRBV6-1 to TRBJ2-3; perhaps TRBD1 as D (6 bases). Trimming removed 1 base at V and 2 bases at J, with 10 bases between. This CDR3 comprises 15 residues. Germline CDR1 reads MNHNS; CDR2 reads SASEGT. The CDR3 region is CASSEGDRYTDTQYF. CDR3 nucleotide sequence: TGTGCCAGCAGTGAAGGTGACAGGTACACAGATACGCAGTATTTT.

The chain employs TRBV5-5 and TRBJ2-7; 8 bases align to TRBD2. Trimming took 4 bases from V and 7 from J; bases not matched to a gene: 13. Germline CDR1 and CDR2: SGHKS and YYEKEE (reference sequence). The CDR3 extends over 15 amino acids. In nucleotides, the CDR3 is TGTGCCAGCAGCATCGGACTAGCTCGAGCGGTGGAGCAGTACTTC. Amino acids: CASSIGLARAVEQYF.

The CDR3 DNA reads TGTGCCTGGGACCCGGGGTCGTACGAGCAGTACTTC. Its protein product is CAWDPGSYEQYF. This sequence joins TRBV30 and TRBJ2-7; possible D gene TRBD2, 5 bases. Germline V gene data show CDR1 as GTSNPN and CDR2 as SVGIG (reference sequence). Deletions cut 5 bases from V and 4 bases from J, with 12 bases between. The CDR3 spans 12 residues.

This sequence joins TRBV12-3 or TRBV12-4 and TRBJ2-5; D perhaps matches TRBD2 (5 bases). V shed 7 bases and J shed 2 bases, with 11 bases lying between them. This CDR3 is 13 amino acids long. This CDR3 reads CASTETNQETQYF. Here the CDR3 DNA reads TGTGCCAGCACTGAGACTAATCAAGAGACCCAGTACTTC.

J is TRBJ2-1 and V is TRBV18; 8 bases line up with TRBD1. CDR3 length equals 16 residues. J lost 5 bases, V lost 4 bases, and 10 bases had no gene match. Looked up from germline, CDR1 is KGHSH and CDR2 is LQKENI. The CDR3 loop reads CASSRRPGGNDNEQFF. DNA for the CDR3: TGTGCCAGCTCACGACGACCAGGGGGCAACGACAATGAGCAGTTCTTC.

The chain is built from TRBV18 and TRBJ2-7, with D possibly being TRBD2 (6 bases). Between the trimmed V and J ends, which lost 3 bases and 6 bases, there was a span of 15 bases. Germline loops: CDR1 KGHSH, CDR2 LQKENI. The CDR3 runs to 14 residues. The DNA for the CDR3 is TGTGCCAGCTCACCGAACGGGGGAGAGGGCGAGCAGTACTTC. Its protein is CASSPNGGEGEQYF.

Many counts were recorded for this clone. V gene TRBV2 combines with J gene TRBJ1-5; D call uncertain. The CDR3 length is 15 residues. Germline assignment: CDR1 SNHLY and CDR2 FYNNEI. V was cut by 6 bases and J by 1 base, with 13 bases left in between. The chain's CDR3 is CASSPRGRSNQPQHF. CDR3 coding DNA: TGTGCCAGCAGCCCACGGGGTAGGAGCAATCAGCCCCAGCATTTT.

CDR3 amino acids: CASSETRQGAATEAFF. As DNA, the CDR3 is TGTGCCAGCAGTGAAACCCGACAGGGGGCAGCCACTGAAGCTTTCTTT. The chain employs TRBV6-1 and TRBJ1-1; 10 nucleotides line up with TRBD1. Germline V gene data show CDR1 as MNHNS and CDR2 as SASEGT. V lost 2 bases to trimming and J lost 4 bases; unmatched junction nucleotides: 7. The CDR3 spans 16 residues.

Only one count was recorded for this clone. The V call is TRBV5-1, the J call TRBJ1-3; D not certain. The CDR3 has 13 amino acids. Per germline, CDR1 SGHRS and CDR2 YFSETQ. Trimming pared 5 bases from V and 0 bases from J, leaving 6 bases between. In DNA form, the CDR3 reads TGCGCCAGCAGTGAGGGCTCTGGAAACACCATATATTTT. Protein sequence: CASSEGSGNTIYF.

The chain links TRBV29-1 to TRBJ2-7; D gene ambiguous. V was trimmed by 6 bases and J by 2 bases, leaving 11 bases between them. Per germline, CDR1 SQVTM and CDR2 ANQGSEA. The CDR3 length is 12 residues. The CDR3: CSVLSEAYEQYF. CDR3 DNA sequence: TGCAGCGTGCTCAGCGAGGCCTACGAGCAGTACTTC.

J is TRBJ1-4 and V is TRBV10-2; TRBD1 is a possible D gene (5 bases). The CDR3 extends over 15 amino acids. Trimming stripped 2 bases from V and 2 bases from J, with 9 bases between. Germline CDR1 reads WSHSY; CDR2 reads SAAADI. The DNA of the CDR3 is TGCGCCAGCAGTGAGCAGGGATCGACTAATGAAAAACTGTTTTTT. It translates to CASSEQGSTNEKLFF.

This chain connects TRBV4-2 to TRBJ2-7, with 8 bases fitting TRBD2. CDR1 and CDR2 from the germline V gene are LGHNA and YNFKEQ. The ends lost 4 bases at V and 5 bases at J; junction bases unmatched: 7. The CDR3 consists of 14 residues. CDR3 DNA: TGTGCCAGCAGCCCTAGCGGGCGGCTCAACGAGCAGTACTTC. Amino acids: CASSPSGRLNEQYF.

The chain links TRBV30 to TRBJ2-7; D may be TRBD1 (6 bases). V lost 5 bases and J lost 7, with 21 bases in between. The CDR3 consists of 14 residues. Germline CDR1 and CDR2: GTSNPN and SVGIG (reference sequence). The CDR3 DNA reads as TGTGCCTGGGATGCCGGTGCTCCTCAGGGGGAGCAGTACTTC. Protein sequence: CAWDAGAPQGEQYF.

The CDR3 nucleotides read TGCGCCAGCAGCCAAGGTAGTATTACTAGCGGGGGGGCGAGGAACATTCAGTACTTC. Its protein product is CASSQGSITSGGARNIQYF. The V and J genes are TRBV4-1 and TRBJ2-4; 13 nucleotides align to TRBD2. In germline, CDR1 is MGHRA, CDR2 YSYEKL. J was trimmed by 7 bases and V by 1 base; bases with no gene match: 13. The CDR3 is 19 residues long.

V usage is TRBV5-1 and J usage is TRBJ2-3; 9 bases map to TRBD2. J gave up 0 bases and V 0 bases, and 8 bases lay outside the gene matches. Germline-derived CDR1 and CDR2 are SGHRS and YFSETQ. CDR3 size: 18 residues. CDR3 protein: CASSLEGREGLSTDTQYF. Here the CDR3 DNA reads TGCGCCAGCAGCTTGGAAGGGCGGGAGGGACTCAGCACAGATACGCAGTATTTT.